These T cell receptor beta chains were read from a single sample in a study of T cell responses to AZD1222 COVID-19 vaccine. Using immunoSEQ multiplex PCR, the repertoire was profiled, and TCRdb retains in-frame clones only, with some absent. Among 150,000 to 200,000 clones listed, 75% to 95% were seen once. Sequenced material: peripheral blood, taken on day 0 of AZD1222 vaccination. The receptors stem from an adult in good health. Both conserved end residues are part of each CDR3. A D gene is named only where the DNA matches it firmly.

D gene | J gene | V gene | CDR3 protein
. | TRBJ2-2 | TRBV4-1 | CASSQDLAGELFF
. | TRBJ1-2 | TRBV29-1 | CSVEVGGYGYTF
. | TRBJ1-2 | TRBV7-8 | CASSGHIYGYTF
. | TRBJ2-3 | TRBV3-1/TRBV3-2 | CASSQLATDTQYF
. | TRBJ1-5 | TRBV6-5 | CASSYSPRYQPQHF
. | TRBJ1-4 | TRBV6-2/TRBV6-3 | CASSPRAKIRLFF
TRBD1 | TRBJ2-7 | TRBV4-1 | CASTKGQGASYEQYF
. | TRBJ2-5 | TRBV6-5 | CASSSGQSPETQYF
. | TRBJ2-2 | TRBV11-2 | CASSFGATNTGELFF
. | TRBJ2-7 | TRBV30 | CAWSYSGSYEQYF
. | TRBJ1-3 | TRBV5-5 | CASTAGAGVFSGNTIYF
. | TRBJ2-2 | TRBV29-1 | CSVARGRAGELFF
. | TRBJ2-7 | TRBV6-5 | CASVALGHGEQYF
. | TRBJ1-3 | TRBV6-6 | CASSYSSSSGNTIYF
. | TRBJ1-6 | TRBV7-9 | CASSLGQPNSPLHF
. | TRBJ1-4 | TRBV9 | CASSTGGDEKLFF
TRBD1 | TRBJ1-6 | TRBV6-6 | CASSDSWTGHSPLHF
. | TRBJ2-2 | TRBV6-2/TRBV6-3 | CASSRRRHDTGELFF
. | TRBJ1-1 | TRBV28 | CASSPPGLEAFF
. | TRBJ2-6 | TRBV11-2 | CASSLGPDSGANVLTF
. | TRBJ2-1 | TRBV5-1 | CASSPSKPIDNEQFF
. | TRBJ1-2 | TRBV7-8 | CASSLSRTPNPAGYTF
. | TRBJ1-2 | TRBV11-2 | CASSLEGGYGYTF
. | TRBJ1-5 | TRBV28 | CASGQRIQPQHF
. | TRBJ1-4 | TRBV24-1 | CATSEGPQALTNEKLFF
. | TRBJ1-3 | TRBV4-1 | CASSQVPSWLGNTIYF
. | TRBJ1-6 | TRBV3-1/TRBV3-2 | CASSQVSGPLNSPLHF
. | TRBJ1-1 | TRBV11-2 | CASIQDRPLTEAFF
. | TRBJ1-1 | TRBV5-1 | CASSLDGADTEAFF
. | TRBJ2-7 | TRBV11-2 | CASGPILGYEQYF
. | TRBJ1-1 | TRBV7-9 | CASSSEGFTEAFF
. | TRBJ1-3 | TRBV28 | CASCKTISGSGNTIYF
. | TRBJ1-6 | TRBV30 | CAWSRGSPLHF